The 3 T cell receptor beta chains in this list originate from one sample, sequenced in a study of identifying expanded T cells in peripheral blood. TCRdb's table, derived via immunoSEQ multiplex PCR, lists solely in-frame clones and lacks some. The sample comprises around 130,000 clones, about 86% of which are singletons, and approximately 8% rests with the top ten. Sequencing was done on a sample of blood. These receptors came from a person between 18 and 75 years old in good health.

The V call is TRBV7-3, the J call TRBJ2-1, with TRBD1 matching 8 bases. The CDR3 sequence is 15 residues long. Trimming cost V 2 bases and J 5 bases; bases outside gene matches: 5. Germline CDR1 and CDR2: SGHTA and FQGTGA. The CDR3 bases are TGTGCCAGCAGCTTAGACGGACAGGGCCACAATGAGCAGTTCTTC. Translating gives CASSLDGQGHNEQFF.

This clone was seen a single time. The chain's CDR3 is CASSPRGQKTGELFF. The CDR3 nucleotides read TGTGCCAGCTCACCACGGGGACAGAAGACCGGGGAGCTGTTTTTT. J is TRBJ2-2 and V is TRBV18; 7 positions agree with TRBD1. The germline V gene encodes CDR1 KGHSH and CDR2 LQKENI. CDR3 size: 15 residues. V was pared by 1 base and J by 5 bases, with 4 bases of the junction left unmatched.

The sample holds one count of this clone. The V gene is TRBV7-2, the J gene TRBJ1-2; D not resolved. Per the germline V gene, CDR1 is SGHTA and CDR2 is FQGNSA. V dropped 2 bases and J dropped 2 bases, with 6 bases sitting between them. CDR3 length: 13 amino acids. The CDR3 DNA is TGTGCCAGCAGCTTACCAGCGAACTATGGCTACACCTTC. Translated: CASSLPANYGYTF.